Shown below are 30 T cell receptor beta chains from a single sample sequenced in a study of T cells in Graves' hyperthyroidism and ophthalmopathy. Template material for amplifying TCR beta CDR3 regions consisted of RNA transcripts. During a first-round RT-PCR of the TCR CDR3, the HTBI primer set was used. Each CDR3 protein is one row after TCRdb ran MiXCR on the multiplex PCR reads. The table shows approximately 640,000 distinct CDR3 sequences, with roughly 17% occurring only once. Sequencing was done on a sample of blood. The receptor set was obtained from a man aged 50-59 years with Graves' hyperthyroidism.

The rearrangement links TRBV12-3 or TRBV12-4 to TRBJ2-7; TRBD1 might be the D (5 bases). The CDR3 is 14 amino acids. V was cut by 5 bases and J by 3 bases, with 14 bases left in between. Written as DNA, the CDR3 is TGTGCCAGCAGTAGGGGTAGGGGTGGCTACGAGCAGTACTTC. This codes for CASSRGRGGYEQYF.

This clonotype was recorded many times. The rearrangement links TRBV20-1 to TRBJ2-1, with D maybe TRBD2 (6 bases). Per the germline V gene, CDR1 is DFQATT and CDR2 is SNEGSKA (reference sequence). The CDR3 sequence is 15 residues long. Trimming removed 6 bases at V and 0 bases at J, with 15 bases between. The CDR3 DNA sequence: TGCAGTGCATCACCCGGGACTCTCTCCTACAATGAGCAGTTCTTC. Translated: CSASPGTLSYNEQFF.

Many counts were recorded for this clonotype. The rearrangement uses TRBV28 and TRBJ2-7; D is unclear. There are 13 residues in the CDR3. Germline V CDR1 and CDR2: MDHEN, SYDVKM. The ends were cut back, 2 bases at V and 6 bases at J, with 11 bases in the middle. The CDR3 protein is CASSLNRPAEQYF. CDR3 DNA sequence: TGTGCCAGCAGTTTAAATAGGCCCGCCGAGCAGTACTTC.

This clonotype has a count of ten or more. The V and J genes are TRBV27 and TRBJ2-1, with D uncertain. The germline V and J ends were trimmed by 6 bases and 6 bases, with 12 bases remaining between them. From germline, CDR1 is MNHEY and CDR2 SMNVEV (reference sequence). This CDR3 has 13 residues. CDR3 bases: TGTGCCAGCAGGCTCGCGGTAGTCAATGAGCAGTTCTTC. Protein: CASRLAVVNEQFF.

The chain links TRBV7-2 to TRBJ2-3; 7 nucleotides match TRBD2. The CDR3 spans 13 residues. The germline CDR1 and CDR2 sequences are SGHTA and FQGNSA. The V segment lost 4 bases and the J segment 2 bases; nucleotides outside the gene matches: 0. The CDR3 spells CASSWDYTDTQYF. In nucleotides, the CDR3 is TGTGCCAGCAGCTGGGACTACACAGATACGCAGTATTTT.

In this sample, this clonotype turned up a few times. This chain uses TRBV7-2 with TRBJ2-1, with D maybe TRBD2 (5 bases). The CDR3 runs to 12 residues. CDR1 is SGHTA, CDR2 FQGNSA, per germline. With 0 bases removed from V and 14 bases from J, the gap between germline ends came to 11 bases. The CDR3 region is CASSLAGENKFF. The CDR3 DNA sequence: TGTGCCAGCAGCTTAGCGGGAGAAAACAAGTTCTTC.

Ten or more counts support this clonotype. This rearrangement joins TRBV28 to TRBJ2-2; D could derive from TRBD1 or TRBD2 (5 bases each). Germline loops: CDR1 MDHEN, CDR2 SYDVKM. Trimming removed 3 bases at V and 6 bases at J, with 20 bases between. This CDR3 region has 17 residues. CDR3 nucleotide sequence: TGTGCCAGCAGTTTTTTCCTTAGGGACCTGGGATCCGGGGAGCTGTTTTTT. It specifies CASSFFLRDLGSGELFF.

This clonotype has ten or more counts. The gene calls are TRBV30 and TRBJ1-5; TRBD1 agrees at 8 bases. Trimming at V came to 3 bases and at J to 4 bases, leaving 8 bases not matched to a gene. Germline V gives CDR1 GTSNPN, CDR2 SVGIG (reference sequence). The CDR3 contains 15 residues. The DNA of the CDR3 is TGTGCCTGGAGCCAGCCGCACAGGGGGAATCAGCCCCAGCATTTT. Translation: CAWSQPHRGNQPQHF.

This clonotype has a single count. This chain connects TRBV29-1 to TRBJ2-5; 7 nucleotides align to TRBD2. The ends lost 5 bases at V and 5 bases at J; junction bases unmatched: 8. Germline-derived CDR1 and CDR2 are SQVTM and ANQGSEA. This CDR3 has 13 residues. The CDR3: CSVLGREGETQYF. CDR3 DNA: TGCAGCGTTCTGGGCAGGGAGGGGGAGACCCAGTACTTC.

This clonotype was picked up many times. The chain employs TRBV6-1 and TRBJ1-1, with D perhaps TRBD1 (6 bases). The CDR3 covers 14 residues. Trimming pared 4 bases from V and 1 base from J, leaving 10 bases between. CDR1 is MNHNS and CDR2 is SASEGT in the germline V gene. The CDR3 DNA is TGTGCCAGCAGTGGGACAGCTCCGAACACTGAAGCTTTCTTT. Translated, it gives CASSGTAPNTEAFF.

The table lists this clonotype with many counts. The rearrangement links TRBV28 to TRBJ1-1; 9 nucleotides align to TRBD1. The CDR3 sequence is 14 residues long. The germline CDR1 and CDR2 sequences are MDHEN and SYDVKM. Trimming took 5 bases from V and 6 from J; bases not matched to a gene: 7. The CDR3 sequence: CASSPGTGLPEAFF. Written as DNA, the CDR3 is TGTGCCAGCAGTCCCGGGACAGGGTTACCTGAAGCTTTCTTT.

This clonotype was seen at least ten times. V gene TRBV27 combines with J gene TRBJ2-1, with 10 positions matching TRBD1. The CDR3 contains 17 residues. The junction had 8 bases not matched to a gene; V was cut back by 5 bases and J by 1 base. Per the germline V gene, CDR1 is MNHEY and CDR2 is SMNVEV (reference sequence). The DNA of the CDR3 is TGTGCCAGCAGTACTGTTAGGACAGGGGGTTCCTACAATGAGCAGTTCTTC. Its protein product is CASSTVRTGGSYNEQFF.

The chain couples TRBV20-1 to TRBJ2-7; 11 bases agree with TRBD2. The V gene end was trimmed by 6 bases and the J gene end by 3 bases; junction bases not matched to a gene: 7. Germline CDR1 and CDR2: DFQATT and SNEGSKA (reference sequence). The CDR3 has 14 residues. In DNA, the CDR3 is TGCAGTGCCACAGACGGACTAGCGGGCTACGAGCAGTACTTC. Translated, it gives CSATDGLAGYEQYF.

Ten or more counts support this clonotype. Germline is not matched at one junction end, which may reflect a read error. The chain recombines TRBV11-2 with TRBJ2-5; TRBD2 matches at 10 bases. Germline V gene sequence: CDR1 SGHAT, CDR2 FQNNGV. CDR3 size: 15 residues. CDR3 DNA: TGTGCCAGCAACGATCCTAGCGGGAGTTCAGAGGCCCAGTACTTC. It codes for CASNDPSGSSEAQYF.

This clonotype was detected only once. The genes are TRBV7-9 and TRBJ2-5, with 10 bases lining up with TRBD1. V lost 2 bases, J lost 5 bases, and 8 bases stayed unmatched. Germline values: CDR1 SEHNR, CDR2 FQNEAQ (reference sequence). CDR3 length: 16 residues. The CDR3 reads CASSLSPGQGKETQYF. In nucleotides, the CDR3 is TGTGCCAGCAGCTTATCTCCGGGACAGGGGAAGGAGACCCAGTACTTC.

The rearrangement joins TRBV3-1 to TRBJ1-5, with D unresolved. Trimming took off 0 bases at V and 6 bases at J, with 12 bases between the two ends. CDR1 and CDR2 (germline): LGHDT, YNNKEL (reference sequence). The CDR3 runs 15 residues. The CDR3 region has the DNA TGTGCCAGCAGCCAAGAAGTCGGTGGAGGTCAGCCCCAGCATTTT. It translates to CASSQEVGGGQPQHF.

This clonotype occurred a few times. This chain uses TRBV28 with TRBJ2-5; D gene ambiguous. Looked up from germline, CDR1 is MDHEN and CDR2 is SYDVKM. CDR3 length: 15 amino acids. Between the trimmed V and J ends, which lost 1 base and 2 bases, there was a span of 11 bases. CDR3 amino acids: CASSLFQEFQETQYF. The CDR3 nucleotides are TGTGCCAGCAGTTTATTTCAGGAATTTCAAGAGACCCAGTACTTC.

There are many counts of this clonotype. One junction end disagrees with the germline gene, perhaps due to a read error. This CDR3 reads CASSLGQGGEQYF. CDR3 bases: TGTGCCAGCAGTTTAGGGCAAGGGGGCGAGCAGTACTTC. V is TRBV5-1 and J is TRBJ2-7; a possible D gene is TRBD1 (6 bases). Germline V CDR1 and CDR2: SGHRS, YFSETQ. This CDR3 is built from 13 residues.

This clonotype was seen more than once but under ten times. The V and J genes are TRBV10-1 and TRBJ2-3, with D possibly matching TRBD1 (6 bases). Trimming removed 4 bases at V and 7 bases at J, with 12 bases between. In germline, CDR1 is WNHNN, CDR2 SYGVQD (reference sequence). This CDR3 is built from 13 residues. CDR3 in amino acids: CASSVPTGHTQYF. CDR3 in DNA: TGCGCCAGCAGTGTCCCGACAGGACATACGCAGTATTTT.

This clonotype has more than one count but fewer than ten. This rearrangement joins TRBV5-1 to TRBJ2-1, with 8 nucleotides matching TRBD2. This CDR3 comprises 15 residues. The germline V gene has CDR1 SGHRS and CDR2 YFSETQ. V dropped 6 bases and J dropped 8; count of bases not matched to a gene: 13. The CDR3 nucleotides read TGCGCCAGCACCGGAAGGAGCGGGAGAGTAGATGAGCAGTTCTTC. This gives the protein CASTGRSGRVDEQFF.

CDR3 sequence reads: CASSVGSGNTGELFF. The CDR3 region has the DNA TGTGCCAGCAGCGTAGGGTCAGGGAACACCGGGGAGCTGTTTTTT. The chain combines TRBV9 with TRBJ2-2; D is unclear. The germline V and J ends were trimmed by 0 bases and 1 base, with 7 bases remaining between them. The CDR3 has 15 residues. Germline V gene lookup returns CDR1 SGDLS and CDR2 YYNGEE.

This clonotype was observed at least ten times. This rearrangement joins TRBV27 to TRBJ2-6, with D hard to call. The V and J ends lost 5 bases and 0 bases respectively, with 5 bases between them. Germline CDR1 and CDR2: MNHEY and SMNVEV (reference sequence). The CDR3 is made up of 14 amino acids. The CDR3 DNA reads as TGTGCCAGCAGTGGTTACTCTGGGGCCAACGTCCTGACTTTC. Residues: CASSGYSGANVLTF. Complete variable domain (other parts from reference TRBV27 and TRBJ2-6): EAQVTQNPRYLITVTGKKLTVTCSQNMNHEYMSWYRQDPGLGLRQIYYSMNVEVTDKGDVPEGYKVSRKEKRNFPLILESPSPNQTSLYFCASSGYSGANVLTFGAGSRLTVL.

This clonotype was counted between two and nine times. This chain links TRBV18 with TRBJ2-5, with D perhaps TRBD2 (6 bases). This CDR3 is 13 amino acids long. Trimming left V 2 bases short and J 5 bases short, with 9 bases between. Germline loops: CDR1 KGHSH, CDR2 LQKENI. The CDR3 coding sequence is TGTGCCAGCTCACCAGGGGGGATCGAGACCCAGTACTTC. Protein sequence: CASSPGGIETQYF. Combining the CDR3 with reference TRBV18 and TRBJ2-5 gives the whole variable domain NAGVMQNPRHLVRRRGQEARLRCSPMKGHSHVYWYRQLPEEGLKFMVYLQKENIIDESGMPKERFSAEFPKEGPSILRIQQVVRGDSAAYFCASSPGGIETQYFGPGTRLLVL.

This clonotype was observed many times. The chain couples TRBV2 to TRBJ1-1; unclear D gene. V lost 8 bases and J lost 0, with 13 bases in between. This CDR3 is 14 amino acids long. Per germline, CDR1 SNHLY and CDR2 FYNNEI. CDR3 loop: CASVGQAVNTEAFF. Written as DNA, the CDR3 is TGTGCCAGCGTTGGTCAGGCTGTGAACACTGAAGCTTTCTTT.

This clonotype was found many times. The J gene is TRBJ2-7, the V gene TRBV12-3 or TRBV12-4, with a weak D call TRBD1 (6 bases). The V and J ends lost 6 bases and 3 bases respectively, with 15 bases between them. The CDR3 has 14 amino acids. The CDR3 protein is CASSHPLQGYEQYF. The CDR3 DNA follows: TGTGCCAGCAGCCACCCCCTACAGGGCTACGAGCAGTACTTC.

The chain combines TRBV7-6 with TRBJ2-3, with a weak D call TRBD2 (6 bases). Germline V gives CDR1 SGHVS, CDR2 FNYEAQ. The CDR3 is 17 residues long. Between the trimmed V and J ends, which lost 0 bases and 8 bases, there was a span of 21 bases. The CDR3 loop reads CASSLAKTGLIGGTQYF. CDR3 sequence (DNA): TGTGCCAGCAGCTTAGCGAAGACGGGACTGATCGGGGGTACGCAGTATTTT.

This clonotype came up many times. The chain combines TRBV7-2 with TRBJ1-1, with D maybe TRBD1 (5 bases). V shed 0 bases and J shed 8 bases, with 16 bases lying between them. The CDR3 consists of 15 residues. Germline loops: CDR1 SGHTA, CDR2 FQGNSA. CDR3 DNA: TGTGCCAGCAGCTTAGCATACTCCGGGACGGCAGAAGCTTTCTTT. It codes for CASSLAYSGTAEAFF.

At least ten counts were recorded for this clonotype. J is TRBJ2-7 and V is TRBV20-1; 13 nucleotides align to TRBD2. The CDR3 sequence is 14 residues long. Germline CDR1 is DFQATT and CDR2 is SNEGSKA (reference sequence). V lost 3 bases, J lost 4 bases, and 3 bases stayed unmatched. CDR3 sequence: CSASRLAGGYEQYF. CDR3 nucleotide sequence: TGCAGTGCTAGCAGACTAGCGGGGGGTTACGAGCAGTACTTC.

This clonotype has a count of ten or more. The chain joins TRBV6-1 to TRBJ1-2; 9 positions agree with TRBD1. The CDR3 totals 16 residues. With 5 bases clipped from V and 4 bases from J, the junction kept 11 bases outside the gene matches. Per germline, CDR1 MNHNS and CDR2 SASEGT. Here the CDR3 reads CASSSILDRGLYGYTF. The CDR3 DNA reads TGTGCCAGCAGTTCTATCCTGGACAGGGGTCTCTATGGCTACACCTTC.

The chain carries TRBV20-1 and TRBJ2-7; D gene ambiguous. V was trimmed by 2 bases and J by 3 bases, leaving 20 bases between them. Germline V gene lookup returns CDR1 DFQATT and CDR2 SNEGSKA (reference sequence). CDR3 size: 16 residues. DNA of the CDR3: TGCAGTGCTAGACCTCATAAATCACCCACAGTCTACGAGCAGTACTTC. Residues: CSARPHKSPTVYEQYF.